Below are 10 T cell receptor beta chains sequenced from a single sample in a study of CD8 T cells in Susac syndrome. Random hexamers were used to reverse transcribe an amount of roughly 0.45 to 1 ug RNA. A single record per CDR3 protein comes from TCRdb applying MiXCR to the immunoSEQ multiplex PCR reads. The sample comprises 200,000 to 250,000 distinct CDR3 sequences, approximately 94% of which are singletons, and 0.15% to 0.2% rests with the top ten. Sequenced: CD4+ T cells from PBMCs. All receptors come from a human donor with Susac syndrome.

CDR3 region: CASSYERADTQYF. The CDR3 DNA reads TGTGCCAGCAGCTATGAGCGGGCAGATACGCAGTATTTT. The chain couples TRBV11-2 to TRBJ2-3, with D possibly matching TRBD2 (6 bases). Germline V gives CDR1 SGHAT, CDR2 FQNNGV. This CDR3 is 13 amino acids long. Trimming took off 4 bases at V and 4 bases at J, with 9 bases between the two ends.

The rearrangement uses TRBV6-2 or TRBV6-3 and TRBJ1-5; D unresolved. Germline CDR1 is MNHEY and CDR2 is SVGEGT. The germline V and J ends were trimmed by 2 bases and 2 bases, with 19 bases remaining between them. The CDR3 consists of 18 residues. CDR3 sequence reads: CASSYRLEEGSGNQPQHF. DNA for the CDR3: TGTGCCAGCAGTTACCGCTTGGAGGAGGGTAGCGGCAATCAGCCCCAGCATTTT.

The chain is built from TRBV4-3 and TRBJ1-2; the D gene is possibly TRBD1 (6 bases). CDR3 length: 12 residues. V was clipped by 3 bases and J by 14 bases, with 16 bases between them. The germline gives CDR1 LGHNA, CDR2 YSLEER. This CDR3 is CASSQAGTSITF. The DNA for the CDR3 is TGCGCCAGCAGCCAGGCCGGGACATCCATTACCTTC.

This chain uses TRBV5-1 with TRBJ2-7; tentatively, D is TRBD1 (6 bases). The V and J ends lost 5 bases and 3 bases respectively, with 9 bases between them. Germline CDR1 is SGHRS and CDR2 is YFSETQ. The CDR3 extends over 12 amino acids. CDR3 residues: CASRTDSYEQYF. CDR3 nucleotide sequence: TGCGCCAGCAGAACGGACAGCTACGAGCAGTACTTC.

CDR3 in amino acids: CASSPLGQASYNSPLHF. Written as DNA, the CDR3 is TGTGCCAGCTCACCACTGGGACAGGCCTCCTATAATTCACCCCTCCACTTT. The rearrangement links TRBV18 to TRBJ1-6; 8 positions match TRBD1. Germline CDR1 reads KGHSH; CDR2 reads LQKENI. J gave up 0 bases and V 1 base, and 2 bases lay outside the gene matches. This CDR3 is built from 17 residues.

This rearrangement joins TRBV4-3 to TRBJ1-6, with D uncertain. Germline CDR1 is LGHNA and CDR2 is YSLEER. This CDR3 comprises 15 residues. The V end lost 0 bases, the J end lost 7 bases, and 10 bases lay between the germline ends. This chain's CDR3 is CASSQDRPENSPLHF. The CDR3, as DNA: TGCGCCAGCAGCCAAGATCGCCCAGAAAATTCACCCCTCCACTTT.

V usage is TRBV5-1 and J usage is TRBJ2-7; 11 positions match TRBD2. Germline trimming cut 3 bases from V and 4 bases from J; bases unmatched to any gene: 6. This CDR3 comprises 15 residues. Per the germline V gene, CDR1 is SGHRS and CDR2 is YFSETQ. The CDR3 DNA follows: TGCGCCAGCAGCTCGGGACTAGCGGCCCAATACGAGCAGTACTTC. It codes for CASSSGLAAQYEQYF. Drawing the rest from reference TRBV5-1 and TRBJ2-7, the complete variable domain is KAGVTQTPRYLIKTRGQQVTLSCSPISGHRSVSWYQQTPGQGLQFLFEYFSETQRNKGNFPGRFSGRQFSNSRSEMNVSTLELGDSALYLCASSSGLAAQYEQYFGPGTRLTVT.

This chain uses TRBV6-5 with TRBJ1-1; no clear D. The CDR3 totals 16 residues. V lost 4 bases and J lost 0, with 15 bases in between. The germline gives CDR1 MNHEY, CDR2 SVGAGI. This chain's CDR3 is CASSSRTVGVNTEAFF. In DNA, the CDR3 is TGTGCCAGCAGTTCCCGAACCGTGGGAGTGAACACTGAAGCTTTCTTT.

V gene TRBV12-3 or TRBV12-4 combines with J gene TRBJ1-5, with 8 bases identical to TRBD1. With V trimmed by 3 bases and J by 4 bases, 14 bases remained unmatched. CDR3 length equals 18 residues. The DNA of the CDR3 is TGTGCCAGCAGTTTCTTTACCTTCGGACAGGGCAGTAATCAGCCCCAGCATTTT. Translated: CASSFFTFGQGSNQPQHF.

The table lists this clonotype with a count of one. The V call is TRBV12-3 or TRBV12-4, the J call TRBJ1-5; 11 positions agree with TRBD1. After removal of 1 base from V and 2 bases from J, the junction contained 10 bases not matched to a gene. This CDR3 region has 19 residues. The CDR3 bases are TGTGCCAGCAGTTTAGGGGGGGTGGGACAGGGGGTGCGCAATCAGCCCCAGCATTTT. This translates into CASSLGGVGQGVRNQPQHF.